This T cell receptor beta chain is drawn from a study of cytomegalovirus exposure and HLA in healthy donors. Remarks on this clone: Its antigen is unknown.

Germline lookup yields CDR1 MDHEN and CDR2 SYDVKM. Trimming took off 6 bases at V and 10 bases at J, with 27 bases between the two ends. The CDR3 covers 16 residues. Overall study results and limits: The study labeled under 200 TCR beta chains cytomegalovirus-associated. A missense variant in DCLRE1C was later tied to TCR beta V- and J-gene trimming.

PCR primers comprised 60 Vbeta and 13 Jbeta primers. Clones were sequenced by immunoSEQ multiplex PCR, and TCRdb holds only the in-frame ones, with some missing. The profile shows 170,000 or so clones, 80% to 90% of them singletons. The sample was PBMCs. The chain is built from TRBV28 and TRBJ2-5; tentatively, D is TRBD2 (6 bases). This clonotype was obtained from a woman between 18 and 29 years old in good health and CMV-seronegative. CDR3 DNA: TGTGCCAGCAGCGGGGCGGGACTCCCCCGGGGATGGTTCCAGTACTTC. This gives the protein CASSGAGLPRGWFQYF. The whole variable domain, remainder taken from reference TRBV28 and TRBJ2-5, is DVKVTQSSRYLVKRTGEKVFLECVQDMDHENMFWYRQDPGLGLRLIYFSYDVKMKEKGDIPEGYSVSREKKERFSLILESASTNQTSMYLCASSGAGLPRGWFQYFGPGTRLLVL.